This T cell receptor beta chain was identified during a study of cytomegalovirus exposure and HLA in healthy donors. Study results and limitations: There were fewer than 200 TCR beta chains listed as cytomegalovirus-associated. There were a few CMV-associated chains whose specificity for CMV antigens was confirmed in vitro.

The CDR3 has 13 amino acids. CDR1 SQVTM and CDR2 ANQGSEA come from the germline V gene. Between the trimmed V and J ends, which lost 1 base and 4 bases, there was a span of 10 bases. PCR amplification relied on 60 Vbeta primers (plus 13 Jbeta primers). Measured with immunoSEQ multiplex PCR; TCRdb has only the in-frame clones, and not every one. The table lists 200,000 to 250,000 clones, roughly 84% of them singletons. This clone was counted once. Its antigen is unknown. The clonotype comes from a human donor in good health. The V and J genes are TRBV29-1 and TRBJ1-1; possibly TRBD1 for D (6 bases). Specimen: PBMCs. Here the CDR3 reads CSVEVRGGTEAFF. As DNA, the CDR3 is TGCAGCGTTGAAGTCAGGGGCGGCACTGAAGCTTTCTTT.